Listed below are T cell receptor beta chains from one sample, sequenced in a study of T cells after yellow fever vaccination. TCRdb reprocessed the 5' RACE reads via MiXCR and lists one record per CDR3 protein. The sample has hundreds of thousands of distinct CDR3 sequences, 12% seen once; the top ten hold more than 13%. This material consisted of PBMCs, taken on the day of the yellow fever booster vaccination. Receptor source: a man under 40 who received the YFV17D yellow fever vaccine. CDR3s include the opening cysteine and the closing phenylalanine or tryptophan. D genes are given only for firm matches. Rows may omit the clone size; those that give it use once, few, many or a size class.

V gene	D gene	clone size	J gene	CDR3 DNA	CDR3 protein
TRBV7-2	NA	NA	TRBJ1-1	TGTGCCAGCAGCTTAGAGAGCGAGGGGGGCACTGAAGCTTTCTTT	CASSLESEGGTEAFF
TRBV29-1	TRBD1	few	TRBJ2-1	TGCAGCAAACAGGGGGCCCTCAATGAGCAGTTCTTC	CSKQGALNEQFF
TRBV6-1	NA	NA	TRBJ2-7	TGTGCCAGCACCCAAGGAGGGACCTACGAGCAGTACTTC	CASTQGGTYEQYF
TRBV6-5	NA	NA	TRBJ2-5	TGTGCCAGCAGTTACAGCCTTGGGATTAGCGGCATCGAGACCCAGTACTTC	CASSYSLGISGIETQYF
TRBV14	NA	once	TRBJ2-1	TGTGCCAGCAGCCAAGGGCGGGCCTCCTACAATGAGCAGTTCTTC	CASSQGRASYNEQFF
TRBV6-2/TRBV6-3	TRBD2	NA	TRBJ2-1	TGTGCCAGCAGTTACACTAGCGGGAGACCCTCCTACAATGAGCAGTTCTTC	CASSYTSGRPSYNEQFF
TRBV11-2	NA	few	TRBJ2-2	TGTGCCAGCAGCTTAGAACTGGGGGCGTTGAACACCGGGGAGCTGTTTTTT	CASSLELGALNTGELFF
TRBV12-3/TRBV12-4	TRBD2	NA	TRBJ2-1	TGTGCCAGCATCATAGCGGGTTTTAGCTCCTACAATGAGCAGTTCTTC	CASIIAGFSSYNEQFF
TRBV29-1	TRBD1	few	TRBJ2-7	TGCAGCGTTGAAGATGGGACAGGGAACGAGCAGTACTTC	CSVEDGTGNEQYF
TRBV7-2	NA	many	TRBJ2-7	TGTGCCAGCAGCTTGGGGATAGTTTCCACCTACGAGCAGTACTTC	CASSLGIVSTYEQYF
TRBV5-1	TRBD2	many	TRBJ2-3	TGCGCCAGCAGCTTGGTGGCTAGCGGAGCGGCAGATACGCAGTATTTT	CASSLVASGAADTQYF
TRBV10-3	NA	NA	TRBJ1-1	TGTGCCATCAGTGAGGTCAGGATGGACACTGAAGCTTTCTTT	CAISEVRMDTEAFF
TRBV12-3/TRBV12-4	NA	NA	TRBJ2-1	TGTGCCAGCAGTTTACCCAGTATCAATGAGCAGTTCTTC	CASSLPSINEQFF
TRBV7-9	NA	many	TRBJ1-1	TGTGCCAGCAGCTTAGTCGTGAACACTGAAGCTTTCTTT	CASSLVVNTEAFF
TRBV20-1	TRBD2	NA	TRBJ2-3	TGCAGTGCGGCCACCGGGACTACGTTCAGCACAGATACGCAGTATTTT	CSAATGTTFSTDTQYF
TRBV21-1	NA	few	TRBJ2-7	TGTGCCAGCAGCATAGCAGGGGCCGCCTACGAGCAGTACTTC	CASSIAGAAYEQYF
TRBV7-8	NA	few	TRBJ2-5	TGTGCCAGCAGCTTATGGACCGATTCACAAGAGACCCAGTACTTC	CASSLWTDSQETQYF
TRBV20-1	NA	few	TRBJ2-3	TGCAGTGCCCACAGCGGAGCGGGTCTCACAGATACGCAGTATTTT	CSAHSGAGLTDTQYF
TRBV6-2/TRBV6-3	NA	NA	TRBJ2-7	TGTGCCAGCCGGCTGGGGGGCGATTACGAGCAGTACTTC	CASRLGGDYEQYF
TRBV7-8	NA	NA	TRBJ2-2	TGTGCCAGCAGCACGCTGGGGGTCGCGAACACCGGGGAGCTGTTTTTT	CASSTLGVANTGELFF
TRBV2	NA	NA	TRBJ2-4	TGTGCCAGCAGTGAATCCCAGTCTGGAAACATTCAGTACTTC	CASSESQSGNIQYF
TRBV29-1	TRBD2	few	TRBJ2-7	TGCAGCGTCGCGACTCTAGCGGCTTACGAGCAGTACTTC	CSVATLAAYEQYF
TRBV3-1	NA	NA	TRBJ1-2	TGTGCCAGCAGCCCAGTGGACAGTCCCTCCAACTATGGCTACACCTTC	CASSPVDSPSNYGYTF
TRBV20-1	TRBD1	NA	TRBJ1-4	TGCAGTGCTAGAAACCCGGGGACAGTTGAAAAACTGTTTTTT	CSARNPGTVEKLFF
TRBV7-2	NA	many	TRBJ2-1	TGTGCCAGCAGCTTAATTGGGAGTTACGGTGAGCAGTTCTTC	CASSLIGSYGEQFF
TRBV5-5	NA	few	TRBJ2-7	TGTGCCAGCATCCCGGACAGACTACTAGGCTACGAGCAGTACTTC	CASIPDRLLGYEQYF
TRBV6-2/TRBV6-3	NA	NA	TRBJ2-5	TGTGCCAGCAGTTACGAAGGAATGAAGACCCAGTACTTC	CASSYEGMKTQYF
TRBV5-8	TRBD2	few	TRBJ2-2	TGTGCCAGCAGCTCCCACACTAGCGGATTAAACACCGGGGAGCTGTTTTTT	CASSSHTSGLNTGELFF